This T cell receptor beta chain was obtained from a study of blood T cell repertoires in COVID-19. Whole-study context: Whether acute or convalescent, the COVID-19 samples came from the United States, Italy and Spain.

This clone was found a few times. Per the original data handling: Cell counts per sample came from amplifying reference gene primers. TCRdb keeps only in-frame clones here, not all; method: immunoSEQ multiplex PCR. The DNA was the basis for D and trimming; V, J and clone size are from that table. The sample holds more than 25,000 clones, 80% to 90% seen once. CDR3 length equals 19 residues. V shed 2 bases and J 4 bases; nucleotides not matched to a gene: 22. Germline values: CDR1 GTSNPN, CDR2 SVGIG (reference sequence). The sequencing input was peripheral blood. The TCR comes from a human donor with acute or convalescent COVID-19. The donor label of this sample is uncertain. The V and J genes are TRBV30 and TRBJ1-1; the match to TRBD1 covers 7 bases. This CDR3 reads CAWSSQTRQGSDGRTEAFF. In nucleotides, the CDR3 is TGTGCCTGGAGTTCTCAAACGCGACAGGGATCGGATGGGCGCACTGAAGCTTTCTTT.